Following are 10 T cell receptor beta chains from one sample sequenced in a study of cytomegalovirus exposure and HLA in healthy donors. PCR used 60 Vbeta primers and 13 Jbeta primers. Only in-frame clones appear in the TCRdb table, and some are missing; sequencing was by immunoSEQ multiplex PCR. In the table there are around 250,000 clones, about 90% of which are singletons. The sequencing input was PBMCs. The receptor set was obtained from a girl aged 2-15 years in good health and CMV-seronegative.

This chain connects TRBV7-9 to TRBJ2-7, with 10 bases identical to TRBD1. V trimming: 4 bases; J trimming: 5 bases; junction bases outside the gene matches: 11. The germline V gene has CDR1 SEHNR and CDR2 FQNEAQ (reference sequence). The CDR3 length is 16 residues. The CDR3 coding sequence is TGTGCCAGCAGCTATACTATAACGGGACAGGGGAACGAGCAGTACTTC. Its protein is CASSYTITGQGNEQYF.

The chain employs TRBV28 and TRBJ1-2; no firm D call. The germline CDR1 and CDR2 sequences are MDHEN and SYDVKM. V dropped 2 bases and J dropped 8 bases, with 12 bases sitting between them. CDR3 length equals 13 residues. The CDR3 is CASSLGRGGGYTF. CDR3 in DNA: TGTGCCAGCAGTTTAGGCCGGGGAGGGGGCTACACCTTC.

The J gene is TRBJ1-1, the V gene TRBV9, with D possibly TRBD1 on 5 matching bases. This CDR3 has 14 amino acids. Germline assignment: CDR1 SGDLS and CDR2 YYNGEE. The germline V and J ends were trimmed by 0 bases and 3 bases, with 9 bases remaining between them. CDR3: CASSVGGGDTEAFF. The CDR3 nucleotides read TGTGCCAGCAGCGTAGGGGGAGGGGACACTGAAGCTTTCTTT. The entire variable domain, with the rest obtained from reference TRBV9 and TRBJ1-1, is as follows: DSGVTQTPKHLITATGQRVTLRCSPRSGDLSVYWYQQSLDQGLQFLIQYYNGEERAKGNILERFSAQQFPDLHSELNLSSLELGDSALYFCASSVGGGDTEAFFGQGTRLTVV.

The CDR3: CASSGAMNTEAFF. CDR3 sequence (DNA): TGTGCCAGCAGCGGAGCTATGAACACTGAAGCTTTCTTT. The chain joins TRBV6-5 to TRBJ1-1; D gene uncertain. Trimming removed 6 bases at V and 0 bases at J, with 8 bases between. Looked up from germline, CDR1 is MNHEY and CDR2 is SVGAGI. This CDR3 spans 13 amino acids.

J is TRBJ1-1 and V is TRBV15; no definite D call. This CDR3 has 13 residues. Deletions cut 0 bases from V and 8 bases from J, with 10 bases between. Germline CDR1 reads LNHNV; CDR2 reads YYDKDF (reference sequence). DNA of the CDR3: TGTGCCACCAGCAGAGATGGATGGGCAGAAGCTTTCTTT. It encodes CATSRDGWAEAFF.

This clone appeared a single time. In DNA, the CDR3 is TGTGCCAGCAGCCAAGAGGACTGGGAGACCCAGTACTTC. This codes for CASSQEDWETQYF. The chain has TRBV14 and TRBJ2-5; D may be TRBD2 (5 bases). The CDR3 runs to 13 residues. Germline V gene sequence: CDR1 SGHDN, CDR2 FVKESK. V lost 0 bases, J lost 5 bases, and 7 bases lay in between.

This chain's CDR3 is CASSQSSGGARTGNIQYF. Here the CDR3 DNA reads TGTGCCAGCAGCCAATCTTCTGGGGGGGCGCGGACCGGGAACATTCAGTACTTC. The chain links TRBV16 to TRBJ2-4; possibly TRBD2 for D (7 bases). This CDR3 is 18 amino acids long. Germline CDR1 is KGHSY and CDR2 is FQNENV. Trimming removed 0 bases at V and 7 bases at J, with 22 bases between.

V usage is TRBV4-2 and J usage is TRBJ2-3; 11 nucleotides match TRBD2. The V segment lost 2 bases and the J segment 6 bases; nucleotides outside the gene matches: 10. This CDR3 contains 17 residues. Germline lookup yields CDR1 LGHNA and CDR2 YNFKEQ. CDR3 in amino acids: CASSQRTLAGGSDTQYF. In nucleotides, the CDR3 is TGTGCCAGCAGCCAACGGACTCTAGCGGGAGGAAGCGATACGCAGTATTTT.

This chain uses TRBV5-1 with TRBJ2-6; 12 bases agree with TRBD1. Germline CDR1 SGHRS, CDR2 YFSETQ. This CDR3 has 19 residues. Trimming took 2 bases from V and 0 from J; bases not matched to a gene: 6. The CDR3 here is CASSLGTGGVDSGANVLTF. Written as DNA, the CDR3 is TGCGCCAGCAGCTTAGGGACAGGGGGCGTCGACTCTGGGGCCAACGTCCTGACTTTC.

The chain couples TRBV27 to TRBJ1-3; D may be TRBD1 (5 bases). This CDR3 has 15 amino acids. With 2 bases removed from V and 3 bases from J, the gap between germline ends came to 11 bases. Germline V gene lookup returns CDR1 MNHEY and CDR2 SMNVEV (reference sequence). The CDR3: CASSLTGSNGNTIYF. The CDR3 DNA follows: TGTGCCAGCAGTTTAACAGGTAGTAATGGAAACACCATATATTTT.